The source of this T cell receptor beta chain is a study of T cells in localized non-small cell lung cancer. General study results and limits: Because only a single region of the tumor was sequenced, heterogeneity remains possible. Adjacent uninvolved lung had the highest clonality, suggesting focused antigen responses. Adjacent lung exhibited a median of about 50 among the 100 most abundant tumor clones. Longer overall survival was linked to higher blood T cell density.

This table comes from immunoSEQ multiplex PCR, and its TCRdb copy is limited to in-frame clones, with some not included. The sample lists around 100,000 clones; roughly 87% were seen once. In regard to this clone: Its target is unknown.

The TCR comes from a man between 40 and 70 years old with stage I squamous cell lung carcinoma. Source: peripheral blood, taken before any cancer treatment.

CDR3 protein: CASTLREAGGRAQYF. The CDR3 DNA reads as TGTGCCAGCACCTTACGGGAAGCGGGGGGGCGGGCCCAGTACTTC. The rearrangement joins TRBV6-6 to TRBJ2-5; TRBD2 agrees at 10 bases. V dropped 7 bases and J dropped 9; count of bases not matched to a gene: 14. Germline CDR1 and CDR2: MNHNY and SVGAGI (reference sequence). The CDR3 sequence is 15 residues long.